What follows are 18 T cell receptor beta chains derived from one specimen sequenced in a study of human T cells and chemical hapten exposure. The time point here: pre-sensitization, week 0. Described treatment: therapeutic diphenylcyclopropenone sensitization with weekly scalp DPC. TCRdb analysed the RACE reads with MiXCR anew, one entry per CDR3 protein. Here the sample spans around 300,000 distinct CDR3 sequences, roughly 6% being singletons. Sample: whole blood, taken in connection with sensitization to the hapten diphenylcyclopropenone (DPC). These receptors were collected from a young woman with alopecia areata. Some clones in this sample may be carry-over from other donors' samples.

At least ten counts were recorded for this clonotype. The J gene is TRBJ1-1, the V gene TRBV29-1; D unclear. The CDR3 runs to 13 residues. V lost 5 bases and J 1 base, leaving 11 bases between the germline ends. CDR1 is SQVTM, CDR2 ANQGSEA, per germline. The CDR3 region has the DNA TGCAGCGTTTTGCGACAACCGAACACTGAAGCTTTCTTT. This translates into CSVLRQPNTEAFF. Looking up the rest from reference TRBV29-1 and TRBJ1-1 gives the full variable domain: SAVISQKPSRDICQRGTSLTIQCQVDSQVTMMFWYRQQPGQSLTLIATANQGSEATYESGFVIDKFPISRPNLTFSTLTVSNMSPEDSSIYLCSVLRQPNTEAFFGQGTRLTVV.

This clonotype has only a few counts. The genes are TRBV20-1 and TRBJ1-1; 7 nucleotides align to TRBD1. CDR1 and CDR2 (germline): DFQATT, SNEGSKA (reference sequence). Trimming cost V 0 bases and J 2 bases; bases outside gene matches: 6. This CDR3 comprises 15 residues. The CDR3 protein is CSARDGDRANTEAFF. CDR3 DNA sequence: TGCAGTGCTAGAGATGGGGACAGAGCCAACACTGAAGCTTTCTTT.

This clonotype was seen at least ten times. V gene TRBV27 combines with J gene TRBJ1-5; D gene unclear. The V gene's germline CDR1 is MNHEY and CDR2 SMNVEV (reference sequence). The CDR3 consists of 15 residues. Deletions cut 6 bases from V and 0 bases from J, with 12 bases between. CDR3 bases: TGTGCCAGCAGATCCACAGAATATAGCAATCAGCCCCAGCATTTT. Amino acids: CASRSTEYSNQPQHF.

The rearrangement links TRBV3-1 to TRBJ2-1; 9 bases align to TRBD2. This CDR3 is 16 amino acids long. Germline assignment: CDR1 LGHDT and CDR2 YNNKEL (reference sequence). J lost 2 bases, V lost 0 bases, and 2 bases had no gene match. The CDR3, as DNA: TGTGCCAGCAGCCAAGATGCGGGGGGGCCCTACAATGAGCAGTTCTTC. Translating gives CASSQDAGGPYNEQFF.

The chain recombines TRBV7-9 with TRBJ2-3, with D possibly TRBD2 on 5 matching bases. The V end lost 4 bases, the J end lost 1 base, and 12 bases lay between the germline ends. The germline CDR1 and CDR2 sequences are SEHNR and FQNEAQ (reference sequence). The CDR3 is made up of 15 amino acids. CDR3 residues: CASSSSREGTDTQYF. In nucleotides, the CDR3 is TGTGCCAGCAGCTCCTCGAGGGAAGGCACAGATACGCAGTATTTT.

There are a few counts of this clonotype. The chain employs TRBV25-1 and TRBJ2-5, with D possibly called TRBD1 or TRBD2 (5 bases each). V lost 1 base and J 1 base, leaving 10 bases between the germline ends. Looked up from germline, CDR1 is MGHDK and CDR2 is SYGVNS. This CDR3 spans 15 amino acids. CDR3 in amino acids: CASSEFGGTQETQYF. The CDR3 DNA sequence: TGTGCCAGCAGTGAATTTGGGGGAACCCAAGAGACCCAGTACTTC.

This clonotype was seen a handful of times. The rearrangement uses TRBV5-6 and TRBJ1-3; D is perhaps TRBD1 (5 bases). CDR3 length: 15 amino acids. Deletions cut 0 bases from V and 4 bases from J, with 11 bases between. Germline V gene lookup returns CDR1 SGHDT and CDR2 YYEEEE. The CDR3: CASSLEDTTGNTIYF. DNA for the CDR3: TGTGCCAGCAGCTTGGAGGACACCACAGGAAACACCATATATTTT. Full variable domain (rest looked up from reference TRBV5-6 and TRBJ1-3): DAGVTQSPTHLIKTRGQQVTLRCSPKSGHDTVSWYQQALGQGPQFIFQYYEEEERQRGNFPDRFSGHQFPNYSSELNVNALLLGDSALYLCASSLEDTTGNTIYFGEGSWLTVV.

J is TRBJ2-7 and V is TRBV6-2 or TRBV6-3, with a tentative D call TRBD1 (5 bases). The CDR3 spans 13 residues. The V end lost 0 bases, the J end lost 4 bases, and 7 bases lay between the germline ends. The V gene's germline CDR1 is MNHEY and CDR2 SVGEGT. The CDR3 bases are TGTGCCAGCAGTTACTCGACAGTGTACGAGCAGTACTTC. Translated, it gives CASSYSTVYEQYF.

The CDR3 coding sequence is TGCGCCAGCAGCCAAGACGGCGGGGGGGCCTTCACAGATACGCAGTATTTT. It translates to CASSQDGGGAFTDTQYF. The V gene is TRBV4-3, the J gene TRBJ2-3, with TRBD2 matching 9 bases. Germline CDR1 reads LGHNA; CDR2 reads YSLEER. With 0 bases clipped from V and 2 bases from J, the junction kept 6 bases outside the gene matches. The CDR3 has 17 residues.

This clonotype was seen ten or more times. The chain carries TRBV12-3 or TRBV12-4 and TRBJ1-5; 7 nucleotides agree with TRBD1. This CDR3 comprises 14 residues. The J segment lost 7 bases and the V segment lost 5 bases, leaving 8 bases of the junction unmatched. The CDR3 region has the DNA TGTGCCAGCAGTCCCGGACAGGCGACCCAGCCCCAGCATTTT. Its translation: CASSPGQATQPQHF.

This clonotype was counted ten times or more. The chain links TRBV4-3 to TRBJ2-7, with a possible D match to TRBD1 (6 bases). CDR1 LGHNA and CDR2 YSLEER come from the germline V gene. The CDR3 sequence is 15 residues long. The V end was cut by 1 base, the J end by 5 bases, with 15 bases between. The CDR3 DNA is TGCGCCAGCAGCCAAGTTCAGGGGAGAAGCCACGAGCAGTACTTC. It specifies CASSQVQGRSHEQYF.

This clonotype was counted at least ten times. The J gene is TRBJ1-2, the V gene TRBV29-1; the D is unclear. This CDR3 is 11 amino acids long. The germline V gene has CDR1 SQVTM and CDR2 ANQGSEA. The germline V and J ends were trimmed by 2 bases and 12 bases, with 13 bases remaining between them. CDR3 in DNA: TGCAGCGTTGAATCTCCGGTACCCGACACCTTC. Its translation is CSVESPVPDTF.

The rearrangement links TRBV4-1 to TRBJ2-7; 12 bases agree with TRBD2. V lost 0 bases and J lost 7; bases outside the gene matches: 7. Germline V lookup: CDR1 MGHRA, CDR2 YSYEKL. CDR3 length equals 16 residues. The CDR3 loop reads CASSQEASGGAVEQYF. The CDR3 nucleotides are TGCGCCAGCAGCCAAGAGGCTAGCGGGGGGGCGGTTGAGCAGTACTTC.

V and J are TRBV7-3 and TRBJ1-1; D not certain. CDR3 length: 15 amino acids. From germline, CDR1 is SGHTA and CDR2 FQGTGA. Trimming pared 1 base from V and 4 bases from J, leaving 13 bases between. The CDR3 DNA follows: TGTGCCAGCAGCTTAAAGCGGGGTAGGGTCACTGAAGCTTTCTTT. This sequence encodes CASSLKRGRVTEAFF. Using reference TRBV7-3 and TRBJ1-1 for the parts outside the CDR3, the full variable domain is GAGVSQTPSNKVTEKGKYVELRCDPISGHTALYWYRQSLGQGPEFLIYFQGTGAADDSGLPNDRFFAVRPEGSVSTLKIQRTERGDSAVYLCASSLKRGRVTEAFFGQGTRLTVV.

The V and J genes are TRBV7-9 and TRBJ1-1; D remains ambiguous. This CDR3 contains 16 residues. V dropped 0 bases and J dropped 4 bases, with 15 bases sitting between them. Germline CDR1 and CDR2: SEHNR and FQNEAQ (reference sequence). The CDR3: CASSLADGRGGTEAFF. The CDR3 nucleotides are TGTGCCAGCAGCTTAGCCGATGGGCGGGGTGGCACTGAAGCTTTCTTT.

Only a few counts were recorded for this clonotype. This sequence joins TRBV28 and TRBJ1-6, with 9 bases aligning to TRBD1. The CDR3 is 15 residues long. J lost 10 bases, V lost 1 base, and 5 bases had no gene match. Germline V gene sequence: CDR1 MDHEN, CDR2 SYDVKM. The CDR3 sequence is CASSLSGQGWSPLHF. The CDR3 nucleotides read TGTGCCAGCAGTTTATCGGGACAGGGTTGGTCACCCCTCCACTTT. Looking up the rest from reference TRBV28 and TRBJ1-6 gives the full variable domain: DVKVTQSSRYLVKRTGEKVFLECVQDMDHENMFWYRQDPGLGLRLIYFSYDVKMKEKGDIPEGYSVSREKKERFSLILESASTNQTSMYLCASSLSGQGWSPLHFGNGTRLTVT.

This clonotype has more than one count but fewer than ten. In DNA, the CDR3 is TGTGCCAGCAGTGATCGGACAGGAGGTTATGAAAAACTGTTTTTT. Protein sequence: CASSDRTGGYEKLFF. This chain uses TRBV6-1 with TRBJ1-4; 7 nucleotides agree with TRBD1. The V gene's germline CDR1 is MNHNS and CDR2 SASEGT. Losses at the gene ends were 3 bases for V and 6 bases for J; bases not matched to a gene: 7. This CDR3 has 15 amino acids.

This clonotype came up many times. CDR3 DNA sequence: TGTGCCAGCTCACCACGTACCGGAGAGACCCAGTACTTC. Amino acid sequence: CASSPRTGETQYF. The rearrangement joins TRBV18 to TRBJ2-5; the D is unclear. CDR1 and CDR2 from the germline V gene are KGHSH and LQKENI. The V end was cut by 1 base, the J end by 4 bases, with 7 bases between. This CDR3 has 13 amino acids.